Below are 20 T cell receptor beta chains sequenced from a single sample in a study of T cell clonotyping in hematopoietic cell transplantation. Assay used: immunoSEQ multiplex PCR; TCRdb lists only in-frame clones, some missing. Counted here are 10,000 to 15,000 clones, 80% to 95% occurring once; the ten biggest clones make up 7.8%. The sequencing used PBMCs, collected 100 days after allogeneic stem cell transplant. The receptor source for this set is a female patient in her forties or fifties who had an allogeneic stem cell transplant from an unrelated donor, so the T cells may come from the graft donor. Some clones in this sample may be carry-over from other donors' samples.

The CDR3 nucleotides are TGCGCCAGCAGCCGAGATCTCTCAGGGAACTATGGCTACACCTTC. This encodes CASSRDLSGNYGYTF. The genes are TRBV4-3 and TRBJ1-2; TRBD1 is a possible D gene (5 bases). Per the germline V gene, CDR1 is LGHNA and CDR2 is YSLEER. The length of the CDR3 is 15 residues. The V end was cut by 4 bases, the J end by 2 bases, with 14 bases between.

This rearrangement joins TRBV7-8 to TRBJ1-3; D not certain. CDR1 and CDR2 from the germline V gene are SGHVS and FQNEAQ. V was pared by 2 bases and J by 0 bases, with 5 bases between. The CDR3 loop spans 14 amino acids. The CDR3 nucleotides are TGTGCCAGCAGCTTAAGGGACTCTGGAAACACCATATATTTT. Translation: CASSLRDSGNTIYF.

This chain connects TRBV6-5 to TRBJ2-5; tentative D call: TRBD1 (6 bases). The CDR3 has 14 amino acids. Germline V CDR1 and CDR2: MNHEY, SVGAGI. Between the trimmed V and J ends, which lost 3 bases and 1 base, there was a span of 9 bases. The CDR3 sequence: CASSYEDSQETQYF. The CDR3 DNA reads TGTGCCAGCAGTTATGAGGACAGCCAAGAGACCCAGTACTTC.

The V and J genes are TRBV5-4 and TRBJ2-4, with D possibly matching TRBD2 (7 bases). CDR1 is SGHNT and CDR2 is YYREEE in the germline V gene (reference sequence). Trimming took 4 bases from V and 6 from J, leaving 14 bases between them. There are 14 residues in the CDR3. CDR3 region: CASSAGGGRNIQYF. The CDR3, as DNA: TGTGCCAGCAGCGCCGGGGGCGGGAGAAACATTCAGTACTTC. Supplemented by reference TRBV5-4 and TRBJ2-4, the full variable domain reads ETGVTQSPTHLIKTRGQQVTLRCSSQSGHNTVSWYQQALGQGPQFIFQYYREEENGRGNFPPRFSGLQFPNYSSELNVNALELDDSALYLCASSAGGGRNIQYFGAGTRLSVL.

The chain combines TRBV11-2 with TRBJ2-2; TRBD1 or TRBD2 may be the D gene (6 bases each). Germline lookup yields CDR1 SGHAT and CDR2 FQNNGV. This CDR3 is 14 amino acids long. V dropped 0 bases and J dropped 6 bases, with 8 bases sitting between them. CDR3 coding DNA: TGTGCCAGCAGCTTAGATGGGGGGCCCGGGGAGCTGTTTTTT. This translates into CASSLDGGPGELFF.

Here the CDR3 reads CSGITNYGYTF. The DNA for the CDR3 is TGCAGCGGGATTACTAACTATGGCTACACCTTC. The chain uses TRBV29-1 and TRBJ1-2; D remains ambiguous. The V gene's germline CDR1 is SQVTM and CDR2 ANQGSEA. Trimming left V 7 bases short and J 0 bases short, with 6 bases between. The CDR3 is 11 amino acids.

J is TRBJ2-1 and V is TRBV7-9, with 11 nucleotides matching TRBD2. V shed 3 bases, J shed 8 bases, and the junction held 6 bases outside the gene matches. The germline V gene has CDR1 SEHNR and CDR2 FQNEAQ (reference sequence). The CDR3 loop spans 15 amino acids. CDR3 in DNA: TGTGCCAGCAGCTTTAGCGGGGGGGCAATACATGAGCAGTTCTTC. Translating it yields CASSFSGGAIHEQFF. Full variable domain (outside the CDR3, taken from reference TRBV7-9 and TRBJ2-1): DTGVSQNPRHKITKRGQNVTFRCDPISEHNRLYWYRQTLGQGPEFLTYFQNEAQLEKSRLLSDRFSAERPKGSFSTLEIQRTEQGDSAMYLCASSFSGGAIHEQFFGPGTRLTVL.

V is TRBV5-6 and J is TRBJ1-5, with D possibly matching TRBD1 (6 bases). Germline V gene data show CDR1 as SGHDT and CDR2 as YYEEEE. This CDR3 is built from 15 residues. Trimming left V 4 bases short and J 3 bases short, with 14 bases between. The CDR3 loop is CASSEGGDFNQPQHF. CDR3 nucleotide sequence: TGTGCCAGCAGCGAGGGGGGAGATTTCAATCAGCCCCAGCATTTT.

This clone appeared once. This rearrangement joins TRBV6-5 to TRBJ1-2, with TRBD1 matching 7 bases. The trim removed 10 bases at V and 1 base at J, leaving 9 bases unmatched. The CDR3 length is 14 residues. Germline-derived CDR1 and CDR2 are MNHEY and SVGAGI. In DNA form, the CDR3 reads TGTGCCACCTCTAGACAGGGAGGTAACTATGGCTACACCTTC. It translates to CATSRQGGNYGYTF.

The chain is built from TRBV5-5 and TRBJ2-5; D unresolved. CDR3 length: 14 amino acids. Germline CDR1 is SGHKS and CDR2 is YYEKEE (reference sequence). V lost 1 base and J lost 0, with 7 bases in between. This CDR3 reads CASSLRTNQETQYF. CDR3 bases: TGTGCCAGCAGCTTGCGTACCAACCAAGAGACCCAGTACTTC.

The chain combines TRBV19 with TRBJ1-5; D remains unclear. The CDR3 loop spans 14 amino acids. V lost 1 base to trimming and J lost 7 bases, with 11 bases between them. Per germline, CDR1 LNHDA and CDR2 SQIVND (reference sequence). The CDR3 DNA reads as TGTGCCAGTAGTATAGGGTTACCCAGGCAGCCCCAGCATTTT. This codes for CASSIGLPRQPQHF.

The chain carries TRBV4-3 and TRBJ1-5, with a tentative D call TRBD1 (5 bases). CDR1 and CDR2 (germline): LGHNA, YSLEER. V was cut by 1 base and J by 6 bases, with 16 bases left in between. The CDR3 spans 16 residues. CDR3 bases: TGCGCCAGCAGCCAAGTCGGCAGGGATCCATTTCAGCCCCAGCATTTT. Translation: CASSQVGRDPFQPQHF.

The J gene is TRBJ2-7, the V gene TRBV7-9; 12 bases line up with TRBD1. CDR3 size: 15 residues. The V gene end was trimmed by 6 bases and the J gene end by 2 bases; junction bases not matched to a gene: 5. The germline V gene has CDR1 SEHNR and CDR2 FQNEAQ (reference sequence). The CDR3 region is CASSTGTGGPYEQYF. The DNA of the CDR3 is TGTGCCAGCAGTACCGGGACAGGGGGCCCCTACGAGCAGTACTTC.

The rearrangement joins TRBV30 to TRBJ2-7; TRBD2 is a possible D gene (5 bases). CDR1 is GTSNPN, CDR2 SVGIG, per germline (reference sequence). This CDR3 comprises 12 residues. With 4 bases removed from V and 3 bases from J, the gap between germline ends came to 10 bases. This chain's CDR3 is CAWTGLNYEQYF. In DNA, the CDR3 is TGTGCCTGGACAGGACTCAACTACGAGCAGTACTTC.

The chain recombines TRBV4-2 with TRBJ1-1; 9 bases align to TRBD1. Germline V CDR1 and CDR2: LGHNA, YNFKEQ. This CDR3 is built from 16 residues. V trimming: 1 base; J trimming: 0 bases; junction bases outside the gene matches: 3. The CDR3 sequence is CASSQGGQGLNTEAFF. The CDR3 DNA reads TGTGCCAGCAGCCAAGGTGGACAGGGGTTGAACACTGAAGCTTTCTTT.

V and J are TRBV10-3 and TRBJ2-5, with D possibly TRBD1 on 6 matching bases. The CDR3 is 17 residues long. Germline V gene data show CDR1 as ENHRY and CDR2 as SYGVKD. The V end lost 2 bases, the J end lost 2 bases, and 18 bases lay between the germline ends. The CDR3 nucleotides are TGTGCCATCAGTGAGGGTTCCTCGGACAGACCTCAAGAGACCCAGTACTTC. It specifies CAISEGSSDRPQETQYF.

The chain carries TRBV11-2 and TRBJ2-3; TRBD2 agrees at 14 bases. The CDR3 is made up of 19 amino acids. CDR1 is SGHAT and CDR2 is FQNNGV in the germline V gene. J lost 5 bases, V lost 3 bases, and 13 bases had no gene match. The CDR3 region has the DNA TGTGCCAGCAGCTTTGGGGGACTAGCGGGAGCCGGGACCCAAGATACGCAGTATTTT. It yields the protein CASSFGGLAGAGTQDTQYF. The full variable domain, its missing parts supplied by reference TRBV11-2 and TRBJ2-3, is EAGVAQSPRYKIIEKRQSVAFWCNPISGHATLYWYQQILGQGPKLLIQFQNNGVVDDSQLPKDRFSAERLKGVDSTLKIQPAKLEDSAVYLCASSFGGLAGAGTQDTQYFGPGTRLTVL.

This chain connects TRBV2 to TRBJ1-5, with 8 bases that match TRBD1. J was trimmed by 3 bases and V by 3 bases; bases with no gene match: 4. Germline values: CDR1 SNHLY, CDR2 FYNNEI. There are 15 residues in the CDR3. Here the CDR3 reads CASSDYRGFNQPQHF. As DNA, the CDR3 is TGTGCCAGCAGTGACTACAGGGGGTTCAATCAGCCCCAGCATTTT.

The chain employs TRBV2 and TRBJ2-3; D might be TRBD2 (7 bases). Germline V gene sequence: CDR1 SNHLY, CDR2 FYNNEI. The CDR3 consists of 13 residues. Trimming took 5 bases from V and 9 from J, leaving 15 bases between them. The DNA of the CDR3 is TGTGCCAGCAGTTTGATACAGGGAGGGACGCAGTATTTT. It encodes CASSLIQGGTQYF. Supplemented by reference TRBV2 and TRBJ2-3, the full variable domain reads EPEVTQTPSHQVTQMGQEVILRCVPISNHLYFYWYRQILGQKVEFLVSFYNNEISEKSEIFDDQFSVERPDGSNFTLKIRSTKLEDSAMYFCASSLIQGGTQYFGPGTRLTVL.

The rearrangement joins TRBV23-1 to TRBJ1-4, with no clear D. TRBV23-1 is annotated as an ORF whose role is uncertain. V shed 3 bases and J shed 3 bases, with 14 bases lying between them. The CDR3 is made up of 16 amino acids. Here the CDR3 reads CASSHLSGEANEKLFF. In nucleotides, the CDR3 is TGCGCCAGCAGTCACCTCTCAGGCGAAGCTAATGAAAAACTGTTTTTT.